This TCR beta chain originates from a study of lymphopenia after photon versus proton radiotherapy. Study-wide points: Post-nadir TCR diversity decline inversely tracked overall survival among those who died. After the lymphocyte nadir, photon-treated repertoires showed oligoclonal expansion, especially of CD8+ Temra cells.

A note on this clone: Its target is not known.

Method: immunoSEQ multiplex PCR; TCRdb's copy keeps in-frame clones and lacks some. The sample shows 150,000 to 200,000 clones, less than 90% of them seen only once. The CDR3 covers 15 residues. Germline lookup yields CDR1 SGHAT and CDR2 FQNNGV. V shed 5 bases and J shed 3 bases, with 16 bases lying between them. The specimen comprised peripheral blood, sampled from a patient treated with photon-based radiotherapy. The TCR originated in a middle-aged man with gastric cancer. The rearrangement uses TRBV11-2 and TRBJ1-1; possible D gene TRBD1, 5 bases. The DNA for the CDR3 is TGTGCCAGCAGCCACTTGGGGGGTGGGTACACTGAAGCTTTCTTT. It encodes CASSHLGGGYTEAFF.